The source of this TCR beta chain is a study of monozygotic twins with inflammatory bowel disease. This CDR3 has 13 residues. Germline V gene sequence: CDR1 SGHRS, CDR2 YFSETQ. TCRdb reanalyzed the 5' RACE reads, giving one entry per CDR3 protein sequence and no DNA. In total, the table holds fewer than 400,000 distinct CDR3 sequences. This sequence joins TRBV5-1 and TRBJ2-5; absent DNA, TCRdb's TRBD1 call cannot be checked. The sequenced material came from blood. This receptor was identified in a human donor with ulcerative colitis or Crohn's disease, or a healthy co-twin of an affected twin (not recorded which). CDR3: CASRFGQGETQYF.